This TCR beta chain was retrieved from a study of T cell repertoires in cytomegalovirus infection. As for the study in general: Signatures in public TCR beta sequences pointed to both CMV infection and matching HLA type.

TCRdb reprocessed the reads with MiXCR, giving one entry per CDR3 protein. This table holds just under 550,000 distinct CDR3 sequences, approximately 26% found once. This clonotype was detected ten times or more. The source material was PBMCs. This TCR was recovered from a human donor in good health (CMV status not recorded). Some clones in this sample may be carry-over from other donors' samples.

The CDR3 DNA reads as TGCAGCGTTGAAGATGGTTCTTCGCGTTACTATGGCTACACCTTC. Amino acid sequence: CSVEDGSSRYYGYTF. V gene TRBV29-1 combines with J gene TRBJ1-2; D unclear. V was pared by 0 bases and J by 3 bases, with 14 bases between. This CDR3 region has 15 residues. CDR1 and CDR2 from the germline V gene are SQVTM and ANQGSEA.